This T cell receptor beta chain was recorded in a study of a mutant IDH1 vaccine in newly diagnosed glioma. Study-wide context: Every participant had undergone radiotherapy, temozolomide, or both before, and most underwent both. Study findings and constraints: Apparently, pseudoprogression bore no relation to changes among the top peripheral T cell clonotypes. Of the patients, less than 95% had vaccine-induced immune responses.

Noted time point: baseline, week 1 (first vaccination visit). Noted treatment: pre-vaccination baseline after standard-of-care therapy. Tumors from donors were new WHO grade 3 or 4 IDH1-mutant astrocytomas with ATRX loss. Trimming stripped 1 base from V and 4 bases from J, with 10 bases between. This CDR3 is built from 14 residues. Germline loops: CDR1 SGHRS, CDR2 YFSETQ. In regard to this clone: Its target is not known.

Profiling relied on immunoSEQ multiplex PCR, and the TCRdb table lists in-frame clones only, not all of them. Of approximately 67,000 clones in the sample, about 86% were seen once. This TCR was recovered from a woman between 18 and 29 years old with glioma. Some clones in this sample may be carry-over from other donors' samples. The source material was peripheral blood mononuclear cells (PBMCs), sampled from a glioma patient treated with radiotherapy, temozolomide or both. The chain carries TRBV5-1 and TRBJ2-3; unclear D gene. As DNA, the CDR3 is TGCGCCAGCAGCTTGAGAAGTTATTCAGATACGCAGTATTTT. It yields the protein CASSLRSYSDTQYF.